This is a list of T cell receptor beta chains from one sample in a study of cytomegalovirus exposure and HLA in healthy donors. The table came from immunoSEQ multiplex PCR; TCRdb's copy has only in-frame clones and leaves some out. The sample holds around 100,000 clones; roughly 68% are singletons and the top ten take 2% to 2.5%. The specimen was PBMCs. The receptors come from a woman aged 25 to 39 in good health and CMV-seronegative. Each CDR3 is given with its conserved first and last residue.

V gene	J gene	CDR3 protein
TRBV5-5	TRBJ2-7	CASSLEGLAGVSEQYF
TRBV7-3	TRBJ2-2	CASSLQAGTSGVAGELFF
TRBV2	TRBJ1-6	CASSERGPYNSPLHF
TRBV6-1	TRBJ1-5	CASSEAGGWQPQHF
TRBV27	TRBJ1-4	CASSSLGSWEKLFF
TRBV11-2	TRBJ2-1	CASSPELARYNEQFF
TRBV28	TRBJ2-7	CASSFSTGGYEQYF
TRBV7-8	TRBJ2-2	CASRVQGLGTGELFF
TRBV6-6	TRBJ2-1	CASSYADRSYNEQFF
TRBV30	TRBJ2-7	CAWSGDSTYEQYF
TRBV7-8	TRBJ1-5	CAAGLTPNQPQHF
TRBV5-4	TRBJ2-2	CASSSLGLAGGNTGELFF
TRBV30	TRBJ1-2	CAWRGLNGYTF
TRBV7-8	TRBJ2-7	CASSRQGSGGLSEQYF
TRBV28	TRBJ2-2	CASSLILALDTGELFF
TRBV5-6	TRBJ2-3	CASSSRLVTDTQYF
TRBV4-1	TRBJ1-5	CASSQAGTGLNQPQHF
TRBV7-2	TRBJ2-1	CASSWGSGGNEQFF
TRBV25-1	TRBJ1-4	CASRRATNEKLFF
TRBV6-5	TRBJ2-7	CASSSETYEQYF
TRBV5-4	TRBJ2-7	CASSRGGSGRAEQYF
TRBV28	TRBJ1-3	CASSFDRGHGNTIYF
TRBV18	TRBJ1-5	CASQTGSNQPQHF
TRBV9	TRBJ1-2	CASSGLARIGGYTF
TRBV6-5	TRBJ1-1	CASSPGRLGTEAFF
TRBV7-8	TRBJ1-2	CASRDLQGNGYTF
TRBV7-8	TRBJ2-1	CASTERVLGLAGSSYNEQFF
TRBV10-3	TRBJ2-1	CAISGRLDNEQFF
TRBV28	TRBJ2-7	CASSLGGGRYEQYF
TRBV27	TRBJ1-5	CASSLSWAGNQPQHF
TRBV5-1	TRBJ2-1	CASSLALAGDNDEQFF
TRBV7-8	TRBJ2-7	CASSSYRDRDYEQYF
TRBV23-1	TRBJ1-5	CASSQTSRGDRSPIQPQHF
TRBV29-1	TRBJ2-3	CSVAGTSGSRNTQYF
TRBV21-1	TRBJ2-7	CASSQGDRHHEQYF
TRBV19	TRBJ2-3	CASSIDHLRGAADTQYF
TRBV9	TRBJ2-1	CASSASSGRSSYNEQFF
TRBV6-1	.	CASSGSGRVDEQYF
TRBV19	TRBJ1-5	CASSIGQGEPPYSNQPQHF
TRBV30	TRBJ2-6	CAWTDYSSGANVLTF
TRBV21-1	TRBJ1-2	CASSKGSGGDGSGYGYTF
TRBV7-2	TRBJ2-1	CASSLRRLAGYNEQFF
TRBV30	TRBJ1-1	CAWSALLPGQGAAEAFF
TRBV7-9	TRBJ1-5	CASSLARDKNQPQHF
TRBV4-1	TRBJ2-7	CASSLDPGLPYEQYF
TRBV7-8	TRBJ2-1	CASSPGALAGVNEQFF
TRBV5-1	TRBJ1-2	CASSGGTGEQGYTF
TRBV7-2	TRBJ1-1	CASSSRGDTEAFF